The 18 T cell receptor beta chains below all came from one sample that was sequenced in a study of Ad26.COV2.S vaccination and SARS-CoV-2 variants. The data were produced by immunoSEQ multiplex PCR, yet TCRdb's version contains in-frame clones alone and is incomplete. Of about 87,000 clones detected, under 90% appear once; the ten largest clones hold roughly 15%. Sequenced material: peripheral blood, taken after recovery from COVID-19. Every receptor here comes from a human donor who had recovered from COVID-19.

This chain joins TRBV5-1 and TRBJ1-1, with D maybe TRBD1 (5 bases). V lost 0 bases to trimming and J lost 3 bases, with 12 bases between them. This CDR3 region has 15 residues. Germline V gene data show CDR1 as SGHRS and CDR2 as YFSETQ. The CDR3 region has the DNA TGCGCCAGCAGCTTGGCCGGTAAGGGGCACACTGAAGCTTTCTTT. It yields the protein CASSLAGKGHTEAFF.

This clone was counted a single time. Other nucleotide sequences in the sample specify the same CDR3. This chain links TRBV9 with TRBJ2-1; a weak D match, TRBD1 (5 bases). V lost 2 bases, J lost 1 base, and 7 bases lay in between. In germline, CDR1 is SGDLS, CDR2 YYNGEE. The CDR3 length is 14 residues. In DNA, the CDR3 is TGTGCCAGCAGCGTGTCAGGGTCCTACAATGAGCAGTTCTTC. Encoded protein: CASSVSGSYNEQFF.

The V call is TRBV7-6, the J call TRBJ1-3; no reliable D call. The CDR3 extends over 16 amino acids. Per the germline V gene, CDR1 is SGHVS and CDR2 is FNYEAQ. V was cut by 3 bases and J by 0 bases, with 12 bases left in between. This CDR3 reads CASSFGQVNSGNTIYF. DNA for the CDR3: TGTGCCAGCAGCTTCGGCCAGGTCAACTCTGGAAACACCATATATTTT.

The rearrangement links TRBV18 to TRBJ2-5; 12 bases map to TRBD2. Germline CDR1 reads KGHSH; CDR2 reads LQKENI. V shed 4 bases and J 6 bases; nucleotides not matched to a gene: 9. The CDR3 spans 16 residues. CDR3 sequence: CASSRPSGRAWKTQYF. In DNA, the CDR3 is TGTGCCAGCTCACGGCCTAGCGGGAGGGCGTGGAAGACCCAGTACTTC.

J is TRBJ2-1 and V is TRBV13; no firm D call. Trimming left V 5 bases short and J 0 bases short, with 14 bases between. The CDR3 runs to 16 residues. Germline V gene sequence: CDR1 PRHDT, CDR2 FYEKMQ (reference sequence). CDR3 residues: CASSRETGSSYNEQFF. CDR3 nucleotides: TGTGCCAGCAGCCGAGAGACTGGCAGCTCCTACAATGAGCAGTTCTTC.

The chain joins TRBV19 to TRBJ2-7, with a weak D call TRBD1 (6 bases). Trimming removed 4 bases at V and 6 bases at J, with 19 bases between. Germline V gene lookup returns CDR1 LNHDA and CDR2 SQIVND (reference sequence). The CDR3 sequence is 15 residues long. The CDR3 reads CASSTSGTRPLEQYF. The CDR3 DNA follows: TGTGCCAGTAGTACCTCCGGGACACGTCCTCTCGAGCAGTACTTC. Together with reference TRBV19 and TRBJ2-7, the CDR3 gives the full variable domain: DGGITQSPKYLFRKEGQNVTLSCEQNLNHDAMYWYRQDPGQGLRLIYYSQIVNDFQKGDIAEGYSVSREKKESFPLTVTSAQKNPTAFYLCASSTSGTRPLEQYFGPGTRLTVT.

The CDR3 region is CASSASDRGGIGAFF. In DNA form, the CDR3 reads TGTGCCAGCAGCGCCAGCGACAGGGGGGGAATTGGAGCTTTCTTT. V usage is TRBV9 and J usage is TRBJ1-1; TRBD1 matches at 9 bases. V lost 3 bases and J lost 10; bases outside the gene matches: 13. This CDR3 has 15 amino acids. The germline V gene has CDR1 SGDLS and CDR2 YYNGEE.

The chain combines TRBV10-3 with TRBJ1-1; D gene unclear. The V gene's germline CDR1 is ENHRY and CDR2 SYGVKD. With 5 bases removed from V and 0 bases from J, the gap between germline ends came to 13 bases. The length of the CDR3 is 15 residues. The CDR3 DNA follows: TGTGCCATCAGTAATCCGGAGGGCATGAACACTGAAGCTTTCTTT. It translates to CAISNPEGMNTEAFF.

The chain couples TRBV7-2 to TRBJ1-1, with TRBD1 as a possible D gene (6 bases). Germline CDR1 and CDR2: SGHTA and FQGNSA. CDR3 length equals 17 residues. The ends were cut back, 4 bases at V and 0 bases at J, with 18 bases in the middle. The CDR3 sequence: CASSSSGGGPMNTEAFF. The DNA of the CDR3 is TGTGCCAGCAGCTCCTCGGGAGGGGGGCCCATGAACACTGAAGCTTTCTTT.

This chain connects TRBV28 to TRBJ1-1; D not resolved. Germline assignment: CDR1 MDHEN and CDR2 SYDVKM. The germline V and J ends were trimmed by 0 bases and 6 bases, with 8 bases remaining between them. The CDR3 is 13 amino acids. The DNA of the CDR3 is TGTGCCAGCAGTTTATGGAGTCGGGCTGAAGCTTTCTTT. Amino acid sequence: CASSLWSRAEAFF. Filled out from reference TRBV28 and TRBJ1-1, the complete variable domain reads DVKVTQSSRYLVKRTGEKVFLECVQDMDHENMFWYRQDPGLGLRLIYFSYDVKMKEKGDIPEGYSVSREKKERFSLILESASTNQTSMYLCASSLWSRAEAFFGQGTRLTVV.

This clone was observed a handful of times. V is TRBV2 and J is TRBJ1-6; 8 bases agree with TRBD1. The CDR3 extends over 14 amino acids. Germline V gene sequence: CDR1 SNHLY, CDR2 FYNNEI. With V trimmed by 6 bases and J by 7 bases, 5 bases remained unmatched. DNA for the CDR3: TGTGCCAGCAGCCGACAGGGGAGGAATTCACCCCTCCACTTT. Protein: CASSRQGRNSPLHF.

The V and J genes are TRBV2 and TRBJ2-3, with 8 bases lining up with TRBD2. The CDR3 spans 13 residues. Trimming took 11 bases from V and 2 from J; bases not matched to a gene: 6. Germline V gene lookup returns CDR1 SNHLY and CDR2 FYNNEI. The DNA of the CDR3 is TGTGCCCTCTTCGGGGGGGACACAGATACGCAGTATTTT. Protein: CALFGGDTDTQYF.

The rearrangement uses TRBV7-9 and TRBJ1-3; D possibly corresponds to TRBD1 (5 bases). Trimming removed 5 bases at V and 4 bases at J, with 15 bases between. Looked up from germline, CDR1 is SEHNR and CDR2 is FQNEAQ (reference sequence). The CDR3 is made up of 15 amino acids. Written as DNA, the CDR3 is TGTGCCAGCAGCATGGAAGGGACGCTGGGAAACACCATATATTTT. Its translation is CASSMEGTLGNTIYF.

This sequence joins TRBV19 and TRBJ1-2, with D possibly being TRBD1 (6 bases). This CDR3 has 12 amino acids. Trimming took 7 bases from V and 3 from J, leaving 9 bases between them. The V gene's germline CDR1 is LNHDA and CDR2 SQIVND (reference sequence). The CDR3 DNA reads as TGTGCCAGTATGGGGGCGGACTATGGCTACACCTTC. Translating gives CASMGADYGYTF.

The chain couples TRBV5-5 to TRBJ2-7; D is undetermined. The CDR3 sequence is 13 residues long. Between the trimmed V and J ends, which lost 4 bases and 3 bases, there was a span of 11 bases. Per the germline V gene, CDR1 is SGHKS and CDR2 is YYEKEE (reference sequence). CDR3 in DNA: TGTGCCAGCAGCCCCGGTACCCTCTACGAGCAGTACTTC. Protein product: CASSPGTLYEQYF.

There are a few counts of this clone. The chain joins TRBV5-1 to TRBJ2-2; no clear D. This CDR3 is 12 amino acids long. The germline CDR1 and CDR2 sequences are SGHRS and YFSETQ. Trimming left V 6 bases short and J 6 bases short, with 9 bases between. In nucleotides, the CDR3 is TGCGCCAGCAACGAGCCTTCCGGGGAGCTGTTTTTT. Protein sequence: CASNEPSGELFF.

J is TRBJ2-3 and V is TRBV19, with D tentatively TRBD2 (5 bases). The germline V gene has CDR1 LNHDA and CDR2 SQIVND (reference sequence). CDR3 length equals 14 residues. V was trimmed by 8 bases and J by 2 bases, leaving 14 bases between them. DNA for the CDR3: TGTGCCAGTCAGGACTTTCTCAACACAGATACGCAGTATTTT. It specifies CASQDFLNTDTQYF.

This chain connects TRBV5-6 to TRBJ2-4, with 7 nucleotides matching TRBD2. V lost 2 bases to trimming and J lost 10 bases; unmatched junction nucleotides: 12. The germline V gene encodes CDR1 SGHDT and CDR2 YYEEEE. This CDR3 is 15 amino acids long. CDR3 residues: CASSFMQGLKEIQYF. In DNA form, the CDR3 reads TGTGCCAGCAGCTTTATGCAGGGACTAAAAGAGATTCAGTACTTC.